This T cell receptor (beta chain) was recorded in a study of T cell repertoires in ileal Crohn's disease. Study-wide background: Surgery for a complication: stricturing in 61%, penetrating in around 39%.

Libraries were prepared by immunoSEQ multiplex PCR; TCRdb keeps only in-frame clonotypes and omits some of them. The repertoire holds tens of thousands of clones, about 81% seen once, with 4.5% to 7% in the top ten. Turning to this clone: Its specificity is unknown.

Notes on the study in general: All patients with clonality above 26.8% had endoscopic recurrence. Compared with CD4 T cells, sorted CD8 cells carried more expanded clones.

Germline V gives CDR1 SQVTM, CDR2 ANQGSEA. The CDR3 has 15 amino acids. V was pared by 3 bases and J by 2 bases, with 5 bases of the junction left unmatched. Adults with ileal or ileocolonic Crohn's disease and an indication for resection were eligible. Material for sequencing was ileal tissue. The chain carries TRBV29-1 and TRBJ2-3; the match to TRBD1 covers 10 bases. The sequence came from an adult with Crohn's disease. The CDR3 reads CSVEGGQGNTDTQYF. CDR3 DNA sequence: TGCAGCGTTGAGGGGGGACAGGGGAACACAGATACGCAGTATTTT.